The present T cell receptor (beta chain) was sequenced within a study of cytomegalovirus exposure and HLA in healthy donors (TCRdb year 2017). Study-level background: An earlier analysis of 587 of the donors reported approximately 280 Gb of sequence data and 117 million unique TCR beta sequences obtained from 180 million or so T cells. An early release covering roughly 600 HLA-typed donors comprised about 300 gigabases of sequencing data and 85 million to 100 million unique TCR sequences. Among the roughly 410 genotyped donors, about 83% belonged to the genetic ancestry cluster associated with self-reported Caucasian donors. The study aimed to test whether signatures of past pathogen exposure could be identified by cataloging public T cell receptors. Using immunosequencing, the study profiled T cell repertoires from about 620 subjects and related those repertoires to cytomegalovirus serostatus. Along with the approximately 620-subject first cohort, a separate validation cohort of some 130 different subjects was used. To predict cytomegalovirus infection status, the study combined high-throughput TCR immunosequencing, statistical association of individual TCRs with disease status, and machine learning. A later analysis re-analyzed previously published TCR beta repertoires from 650 to 800 donors and added high-resolution HLA genotyping to study TCR occurrence patterns. In the later analysis, no new phenotypic data were used to find candidate immune exposures; instead, reliance was placed on TCR beta sequences and their occurrence across donors. An earlier analysis of around 580 of the donors used high-throughput TCR beta sequencing to judge whether each TCR beta V gene segment behaved as functional or pseudogenic. Donor age, sex, ethnicity and CMV serostatus were collected together with the repertoire data. A later genetic analysis used genome-wide SNP genotypes for about 55% of the 666 donors, treating that subset as a discovery cohort. All discovery cohort repertoires had been generated on a single sequencing platform. HLA typing covered class I and class II loci at four-digit resolution. Typing coverage varied by locus: about 620-630 donors for A, B, C, DRB1 and DQB1; 500 to 550 for DQA1; about 600 for DPA1; approximately 470 for DPB1. Five DR-DQ haplotypes were treated as single units for association and clustering because of strong linkage in the cohort. Across approximately 420 genotyped donors of the cohort, an average of about 250,000 unique TCR beta nucleotide sequences per donor were sequenced, and around 19% of those sequences were non-productive. General conclusions and limits of the study: Because some donors lacked HLA typing at each locus, the association tests relied only on the typed subset. For the cohort, immune exposure information was limited to CMV serostatus. The presence/absence analyses assumed that sequencing depth was roughly uniform across donors, and that assumption may not be true. V-gene and J-gene trimming of TCR beta chains was associated with a missense DCLRE1C variant in a later genetic analysis, and the association was replicated in an independent cohort. When HLA alleles, especially DR and DQ, strongly co-occurred, TCR associations were difficult to assign to individual alleles. In a later analysis, the rate of TCR association differed among HLA loci, with DRB1 alleles having the most associated TCRs and HLA-C alleles having the fewest. A later analysis reported that several top co-occurrence clusters appeared linked to parvovirus B19, influenza, CMV and Epstein-Barr virus. The authors suggested that the approach could potentially be generalized to other disease states and immunological phenotypes. While some public TCRs were present in many individuals, most TCR sequences turned up only very rarely across donors. Linkage disequilibrium might explain the correlated functional status among segregating V segments, but an unknown experimental factor could not be ruled out. Because counts were too low, about 18 rarely observed V segments, including chromosome 9 orphons, were excluded from the earlier analysis of 587 of the donors. In a later analysis, HLA-associated TCR beta chains showed more clonal expansion and lower generation probabilities than non-associated chains that were equally common. Most CMV-associated TCR beta chains appeared to be HLA-restricted in a later analysis, and the HLA associations seemed to be driven largely by CMV exposure. A later genetic analysis reported fewer N-insertions in productive TCRs among donors in an Asian-associated ancestry cluster than the roughly 720-donor mean. A total of 164 TCR beta chains were listed by the study as associated with cytomegalovirus. The cohort was sequenced for TCR beta chains only, and without alpha or paired-chain data the features that could be detected were limited. The sequencing pipeline was judged likely to have produced a cluster of highly shared sequence variants as a technical artifact. An earlier analysis of approximately 540 of the donors showed that most TCR beta V segments appeared in productive rearrangements either about 87% or about 30% of the time, which broadly matched IMGT annotations. The classifier was reported to diagnose cytomegalovirus status with high specificity and sensitivity in both the original and validation cohorts. Some IMGT-functional V segments, including TRBV6-2 and TRBV6-3, could not be told apart with the 87-base-pair reads, so those segments were excluded. In vitro tests confirmed that three of the cytomegalovirus-associated TCR beta chains recognize cytomegalovirus antigens. A further reported finding was that TCR beta sequences accurately predicted the HLA-A and HLA-B alleles for most subjects in the first cohort. Specific HLA alleles were associated with more than 15,000 TCR beta sequences at a false discovery rate of 0.05 in a later analysis.

In total, approximately 610 healthy bone marrow donors made up the cohort. At the time of sampling, every cohort member was nominally healthy, though immune exposures that went unrecorded were likely present. The donor tested CMV seropositive and was one of the 289 seropositive cohort members. Every donor gave a peripheral blood sample, and the peripheral blood mononuclear cells from that sample were used for TCR beta sequencing. Genomic DNA extraction from the blood cell samples was performed with the Qiagen DNeasy Blood Extraction Kit. A remark on this clone: Its antigen is unknown. It has no much larger one-base neighbor in the sample; base qualities were not kept.

Receptor libraries were prepared by the immunoSEQ multiplex PCR assay. For the multiplex PCR, a mixture combining 60 forward primers for TCR Vbeta segments and 13 reverse primers for TCR Jbeta segments was used. A multiplex PCR assay on genomic DNA amplified the CDR3 region of rearranged TCR beta genes. The Illumina HiSeq System was used to sequence the amplified TCR beta libraries as 87-base-pair reads. The study's processing was this. A later analysis tallied around 80 million unique TCR beta chains across the 700 or so repertoires, and about 10 million of those chains were shared by two or more donors. To remove PCR and sequencing errors, raw reads were error-corrected and collapsed into unique sequences using a nearest-neighbor algorithm that merged closely related sequences. CDR3 sequences were aligned to IMGT reference sequences to assign V, D and J gene segments. For a sequence to be retained, a match of at least six nucleotides to both a V gene segment and a J gene segment was required. A rearrangement was called productive if the CDR3 had no stop codons and remained in frame with V and J, and every other rearrangement was called non-productive. Following IMGT convention, CDR3 was defined as the stretch from the second conserved V-encoded cysteine up to the conserved J-encoded phenylalanine. The earlier analysis of about 590 of the donors excluded sequences that lacked an unambiguous match to a single V gene segment. An earlier analysis of a few hundred of the donors called V segments functional above 56.7% productive rearrangements and segregating when the between-donor standard deviation exceeded 5%. A statistical classification framework was built for diagnosing cytomegalovirus status from the catalog of TCR beta chain sequences. In a later analysis, V and J genes were assigned by comparing TCR nucleotide sequences against IMGT/GENE-DB human TR gene sequences. The TCRdist pipeline was used in a later analysis to assign CDR3 sequences and most-parsimonious VDJ recombination scenarios. In a later analysis, each TCR beta chain was defined by its CDR3 amino acid sequence together with its V-gene family, and reads lacking a unique V-gene family were excluded. In a later analysis, a few hundred highly shared, low-generation-probability nucleotide sequences were removed to address suspected cross-contamination and a sequencing artifact. For each public chain, a later analysis derived a clonal expansion index from normalized ranks of inferred template counts within each repertoire. In a later analysis, generation probabilities were computed using a VDJ recombination model fitted to out-of-frame rearrangements, and the results were checked against IGoR. Hypergeometric tests were used in a later analysis to score TCR-TCR, TCR-HLA and TCR-CMV co-occurrence, with a repertoire-size bias correction applied to the TCR pairs. To estimate false discovery rates, a later analysis permuted the HLA or CMV assignments 20 times. A later analysis grouped co-occurring TCRs with DBSCAN, adding TCRdist sequence similarity when clustering within HLA-allele-positive subsets. Repertoires with fewer than 30,000 or more than 120,000 public chains were left out of co-occurrence clustering, as were four to six repertoires with anomalous nucleotide sharing. The source is immuneACCESS, and TCRdb retained only in-frame sequences with V and J called. Part of the clones is not carried over; for the studies checked, unresolved V genes explain less than half of this, and the remainder is unexplained. Clone size and V and J calls were adopted from that table, with D and trimming inferred from the DNA. Present in this sample are roughly 97,000 clones, roughly a tenth of which were seen just once. The ten largest clones capture 5.5% to 7.5% of the sample.

The CDR3 numbers 15 residues from cysteine through phenylalanine. CDR3 DNA only is kept here, 45 bases in frame from base 1. Taken from the germline V gene, the CDR1 and CDR2 loops are MNHEY and SVGAGI. Trimming removed 5 bases from V and 5 bases from J, leaving 16 bases between the germline ends. The receptor was derived from a man aged 35 to 55 in good health and CMV-seropositive. The chain couples TRBV6-5 to TRBJ1-3; TRBD1 is a weak D gene call, 5 bases matching. What was sequenced was PBMCs. The CDR3 region reads CASSTTSTARNTIYF. The bases are TGTGCCAGCAGTACCACATCGACAGCCAGAAACACCATATATTTT.